These T cell receptor beta chains were read from a single sample in a study of blood T cells in healthy people across ages. MiXCR, applied by TCRdb to the 5' RACE reads, yields one record per CDR3 protein. The top ten hold roughly 26% of the sample, which has over 600,000 distinct CDR3 sequences, roughly three fifths seen once. Material: blood. The receptor source for this set is a man in his forties or fifties in good health. Each CDR3 is given with its conserved first and last residue. Fields, in order: J gene, V gene, CDR3 protein.

TRBJ2-7 TRBV27 CASSFAGGLGYEQYF
TRBJ1-2 TRBV29-1 CSAFGQGNYGYTF
TRBJ2-1 TRBV5-6 CASSLTHTTSAEQFF
TRBJ2-7 TRBV9 CASSVARLPGDNEQYF
TRBJ2-7 TRBV20-1 CSARDPVPRLAGAQVQYF
TRBJ1-1 TRBV5-1 CASSLRTGDNTEAFF
TRBJ1-6 TRBV20-1 CSAKDIKVPDSYNSPLHF
TRBJ1-2 TRBV20-1 CSARAEGMDYGYTF
TRBJ2-6 TRBV5-1 CASSLETGQLSGANVLTF
TRBJ2-5 TRBV7-6 CASSSWGAQGVGKTRYF
TRBJ1-2 TRBV20-1 CSASPRTGGLHYGYTF
TRBJ1-1 TRBV5-1 CASSQTADTEAFF
. TRBV5-5 CASSSGTGSSFETQYF
TRBJ2-1 TRBV7-7 CASRRTRTEVDNEQFF
TRBJ2-7 TRBV6-5 CASSHGRRNHEQYF
TRBJ2-7 TRBV24-1 CATSGSYGGGAYEQYF
TRBJ1-2 TRBV27 CASSLVGDTSNYGYTF
TRBJ1-1 TRBV2 CASSVKMNTEAFF
TRBJ2-5 TRBV27 CASSRTAGAQETQYF
TRBJ2-3 TRBV7-8 CASSLHLAVDTQYF
TRBJ2-1 TRBV5-1 CASSNRDRGTNEQFF
TRBJ1-1 TRBV13 CASSFRPGTGNTEAFF
TRBJ1-2 TRBV28 CASTRQGYDGYTF